What follows are 19 T cell receptor beta chains derived from one specimen sequenced in a study of T cell repertoires in cytomegalovirus infection. TCRdb itself ran the reads through MiXCR, one entry per CDR3 protein. This table holds about 740,000 distinct CDR3 sequences, 35% to 45% found once. The sequenced sample consisted of PBMCs. The source of these receptors is a human donor in good health (CMV status not recorded). Some clones in this sample may be carry-over from other donors' samples.

This clonotype was seen many times. The J gene is TRBJ2-7, the V gene TRBV7-2, with 10 bases lining up with TRBD1. This CDR3 has 17 residues. The V gene end was trimmed by 0 bases and the J gene end by 6 bases; junction bases not matched to a gene: 11. Germline V gene sequence: CDR1 SGHTA, CDR2 FQGNSA. The CDR3 here is CASSLASWGDRGPEQYF. The CDR3, as DNA: TGTGCCAGCAGCTTAGCGAGTTGGGGAGACAGGGGGCCCGAGCAGTACTTC. The variable domain in full, completed from reference TRBV7-2 and TRBJ2-7, reads GAGVSQSPSNKVTEKGKDVELRCDPISGHTALYWYRQSLGQGLEFLIYFQGNSAPDKSGLPSDRFSAERTGGSVSTLTIQRTQQEDSAVYLCASSLASWGDRGPEQYFGPGTRLTVT.

The gene calls are TRBV27 and TRBJ2-2; the D gene is possibly TRBD1 (6 bases). The CDR3 is 14 residues long. CDR1 MNHEY and CDR2 SMNVEV come from the germline V gene (reference sequence). The germline V and J ends were trimmed by 6 bases and 0 bases, with 8 bases remaining between them. The CDR3 region is CASRWGPNTGELFF. Here the CDR3 DNA reads TGTGCCAGCAGATGGGGGCCGAACACCGGGGAGCTGTTTTTT.

This clonotype was picked up a small number of times. The genes are TRBV19 and TRBJ1-5; D is uncertain. V lost 6 bases and J 1 base, leaving 13 bases between the germline ends. Per germline, CDR1 LNHDA and CDR2 SQIVND (reference sequence). The CDR3 contains 15 residues. Here the CDR3 reads CASSDWEGSNQPQHF. CDR3 coding DNA: TGTGCCAGTAGCGACTGGGAGGGAAGCAATCAGCCCCAGCATTTT.

This chain uses TRBV28 with TRBJ2-7; possibly TRBD2 for D (5 bases). V dropped 5 bases and J dropped 3 bases, with 20 bases sitting between them. From germline, CDR1 is MDHEN and CDR2 SYDVKM. This CDR3 contains 16 residues. The CDR3 protein is CASSIPDERYVYEQYF. As DNA, the CDR3 is TGTGCCAGCAGTATCCCCGACGAGCGGTATGTCTACGAGCAGTACTTC.

The chain employs TRBV5-6 and TRBJ1-1, with D tentatively TRBD1 (5 bases). Germline CDR1 is SGHDT and CDR2 is YYEEEE. The CDR3 contains 12 residues. V dropped 3 bases and J dropped 7 bases, with 10 bases sitting between them. The CDR3 protein is CASSWGNNEAFF. The CDR3 DNA sequence: TGTGCCAGCAGCTGGGGGAATAATGAAGCTTTCTTT.

CDR3 DNA: TGTGCCAGCAGCTCAGCTAGCGGAAGCACCGGGGAGCTGTTTTTT. As protein: CASSSASGSTGELFF. V is TRBV7-2 and J is TRBJ2-2; 7 nucleotides agree with TRBD2. The CDR3 totals 15 residues. The germline gives CDR1 SGHTA, CDR2 FQGNSA. Trimming removed 4 bases from V and 4 bases from J; junction bases left unmatched: 6.

V and J are TRBV9 and TRBJ2-6, with TRBD2 as a possible D gene (5 bases). Germline V lookup: CDR1 SGDLS, CDR2 YYNGEE. V lost 0 bases, J lost 4 bases, and 8 bases lay in between. The CDR3 loop spans 15 amino acids. The CDR3 spells CASSVGRGGANVLTF. DNA of the CDR3: TGTGCCAGCAGCGTAGGACGGGGAGGGGCCAACGTCCTGACTTTC.

The chain links TRBV5-1 to TRBJ1-1; D unclear. Trimming took off 3 bases at V and 1 base at J, with 16 bases between the two ends. CDR1 is SGHRS and CDR2 is YFSETQ in the germline V gene. This CDR3 spans 16 amino acids. CDR3 in amino acids: CASSSATLTKNTEAFF. DNA of the CDR3: TGCGCCAGCAGCTCCGCGACCTTAACCAAGAACACTGAAGCTTTCTTT.

The chain links TRBV12-5 to TRBJ2-2; 7 nucleotides agree with TRBD2. This CDR3 region has 14 residues. V shed 7 bases and J 5 bases; nucleotides not matched to a gene: 7. Germline CDR1 is LGHNT and CDR2 is FRNRAP. CDR3 region: CASDRGDGTGELFF. The CDR3, as DNA: TGTGCTAGTGACCGGGGGGACGGAACCGGGGAGCTGTTTTTT. Using reference TRBV12-5 and TRBJ2-2 for the parts outside the CDR3, the full variable domain is DARVTQTPRHKVTEMGQEVTMRCQPILGHNTVFWYRQTMMQGLELLAYFRNRAPLDDSGMPKDRFSAEMPDATLATLKIQPSEPRDSAVYFCASDRGDGTGELFFGEGSRLTVL.

This clonotype was counted a few times. The rearrangement joins TRBV7-2 to TRBJ2-1; D remains unclear. Trimming left V 3 bases short and J 0 bases short, with 12 bases between. From germline, CDR1 is SGHTA and CDR2 FQGNSA. The length of the CDR3 is 16 residues. CDR3 amino acids: CASSLVLMSSYNEQFF. The CDR3 DNA reads as TGTGCCAGCAGCTTGGTCCTCATGAGCTCCTACAATGAGCAGTTCTTC.

In this sample, this clonotype turned up a few times. The chain is built from TRBV7-9 and TRBJ2-2; no clear D gene. CDR3 size: 14 residues. Trimming stripped 0 bases from V and 7 bases from J, with 9 bases between. Germline V gene lookup returns CDR1 SEHNR and CDR2 FQNEAQ (reference sequence). CDR3 bases: TGTGCCAGCAGCTTAGCCCCCCGGATCGGGGAGCTGTTTTTT. It yields the protein CASSLAPRIGELFF.

The count of this clonotype is one. The CDR3 loop reads CASIRQGRISTDTQYF. CDR3 DNA: TGTGCCAGCATCCGGCAGGGGCGAATAAGCACAGATACGCAGTATTTT. The genes are TRBV28 and TRBJ2-3, with a possible D match to TRBD1 (6 bases). V was shortened by 7 bases and J by 0 bases, with 17 bases between the two germline ends. The CDR3 extends over 16 amino acids. CDR1 MDHEN and CDR2 SYDVKM come from the germline V gene.

The V call is TRBV20-1, the J call TRBJ1-5; D ambiguous. The CDR3 runs to 13 residues. V lost 4 bases and J lost 1, with 8 bases in between. CDR1 and CDR2 from the germline V gene are DFQATT and SNEGSKA (reference sequence). The CDR3 nucleotides read TGCAGTGCTACCGGACGGAGCAATCAGCCCCAGCATTTT. Amino acid sequence: CSATGRSNQPQHF.

This clonotype was observed a few times. The V call is TRBV10-3, the J call TRBJ2-1; 11 bases map to TRBD2. CDR1 and CDR2 from the germline V gene are ENHRY and SYGVKD. V lost 6 bases and J lost 5; bases outside the gene matches: 6. The CDR3 extends over 15 amino acids. CDR3: CAIRALAGENNEQFF. The CDR3, as DNA: TGTGCCATCAGGGCACTAGCGGGAGAAAACAATGAGCAGTTCTTC.

This clonotype has a handful of counts. This rearrangement joins TRBV15 to TRBJ1-1; D is unclear. V lost 9 bases and J 2 bases, leaving 16 bases between the germline ends. This CDR3 spans 14 amino acids. Germline CDR1 and CDR2: LNHNV and YYDKDF (reference sequence). CDR3 residues: CATSTRGGNTEAFF. DNA of the CDR3: TGTGCCACGTCGACTCGAGGTGGAAACACTGAAGCTTTCTTT. The full variable domain, completed using reference TRBV15 and TRBJ1-1, is DAMVIQNPRYQVTQFGKPVTLSCSQTLNHNVMYWYQQKSSQAPKLLFHYYDKDFNNEADTPDNFQSRRPNTSFCFLDIRSPGLGDTAMYLCATSTRGGNTEAFFGQGTRLTVV.

Turning to this clonotype: The junction and the germline gene differ at one end; a read error may be behind it. The V call is TRBV7-2, the J call TRBJ2-1; 14 nucleotides line up with TRBD2. The CDR3 length is 18 residues. Germline lookup yields CDR1 SGHTA and CDR2 FQGNSA. The CDR3 region is CASSGGTSGGLSYHEQFF. Written as DNA, the CDR3 is TGTGCCAGCAGCGGCGGGACTAGCGGGGGCCTCTCCTACCATGAGCAGTTCTTC.

The gene calls are TRBV27 and TRBJ1-5, with D possibly matching TRBD1 (5 bases). This CDR3 comprises 15 residues. V lost 5 bases and J lost 7, with 18 bases in between. Per the germline V gene, CDR1 is MNHEY and CDR2 is SMNVEV (reference sequence). DNA for the CDR3: TGTGCCAGCAGTCCTCTCACAGGCCCGGAACAGCCCCAGCATTTT. Encoded protein: CASSPLTGPEQPQHF.

This clonotype was counted only a few times. This chain joins TRBV6-1 and TRBJ1-5; no clear D gene. The germline V gene encodes CDR1 MNHNS and CDR2 SASEGT. The CDR3 covers 11 residues. V lost 5 bases to trimming and J lost 8 bases, with 7 bases between them. CDR3 sequence: CASSRPKPQHF. DNA for the CDR3: TGTGCCAGCAGTCGTCCAAAGCCCCAGCATTTT.

This chain links TRBV2 with TRBJ2-7, with a weak D call TRBD1 (6 bases). The length of the CDR3 is 12 residues. Per the germline V gene, CDR1 is SNHLY and CDR2 is FYNNEI. Trimming took 6 bases from V and 2 from J, leaving 8 bases between them. The CDR3 DNA reads as TGTGCCAGCAGACAGGGAACCTACGAGCAGTACTTC. It encodes CASRQGTYEQYF. The full variable domain, in which reference TRBV2 and TRBJ2-7 provide the parts outside the CDR3, is EPEVTQTPSHQVTQMGQEVILRCVPISNHLYFYWYRQILGQKVEFLVSFYNNEISEKSEIFDDQFSVERPDGSNFTLKIRSTKLEDSAMYFCASRQGTYEQYFGPGTRLTVT.